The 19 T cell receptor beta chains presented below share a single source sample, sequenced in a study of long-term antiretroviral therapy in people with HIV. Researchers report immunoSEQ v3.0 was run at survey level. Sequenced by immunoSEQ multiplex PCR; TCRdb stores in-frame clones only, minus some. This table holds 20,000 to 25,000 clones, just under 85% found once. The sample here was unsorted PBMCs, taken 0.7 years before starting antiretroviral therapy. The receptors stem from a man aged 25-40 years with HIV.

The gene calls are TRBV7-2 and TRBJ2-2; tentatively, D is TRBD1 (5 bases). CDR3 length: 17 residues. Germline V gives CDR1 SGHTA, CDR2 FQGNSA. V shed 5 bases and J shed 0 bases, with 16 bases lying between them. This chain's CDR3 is CASSPRGPGPNTGELFF. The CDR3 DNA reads TGTGCCAGCAGCCCTAGGGGCCCGGGCCCGAACACCGGGGAGCTGTTTTTT.

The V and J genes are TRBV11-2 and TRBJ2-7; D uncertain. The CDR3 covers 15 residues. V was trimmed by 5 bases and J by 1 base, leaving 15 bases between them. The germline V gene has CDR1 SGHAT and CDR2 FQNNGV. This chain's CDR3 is CASSPGLAKSYEQYF. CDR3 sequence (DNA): TGTGCCAGCAGCCCGGGCCTCGCAAAATCCTACGAGCAGTACTTC.

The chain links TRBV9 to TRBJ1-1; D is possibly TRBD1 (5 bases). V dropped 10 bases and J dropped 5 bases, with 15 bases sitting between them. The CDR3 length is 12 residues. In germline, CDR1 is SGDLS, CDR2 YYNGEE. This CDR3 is CAPRRGGTEAFF. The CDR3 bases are TGTGCCCCCCGTCGTGGGGGAACTGAAGCTTTCTTT.

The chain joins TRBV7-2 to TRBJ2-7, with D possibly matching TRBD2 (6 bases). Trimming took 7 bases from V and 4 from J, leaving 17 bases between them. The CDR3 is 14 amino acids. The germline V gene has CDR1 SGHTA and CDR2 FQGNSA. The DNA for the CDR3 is TGTGCCAGCACCGTCCCTGGCGGGGCATACGAGCAGTACTTC. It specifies CASTVPGGAYEQYF.

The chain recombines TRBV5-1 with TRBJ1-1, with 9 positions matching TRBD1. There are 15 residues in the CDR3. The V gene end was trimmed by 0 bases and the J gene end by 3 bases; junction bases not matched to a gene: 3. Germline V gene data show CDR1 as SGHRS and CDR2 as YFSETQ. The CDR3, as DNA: TGCGCCAGCAGCTTGGCGCGGACAGGGGACACTGAAGCTTTCTTT. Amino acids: CASSLARTGDTEAFF.

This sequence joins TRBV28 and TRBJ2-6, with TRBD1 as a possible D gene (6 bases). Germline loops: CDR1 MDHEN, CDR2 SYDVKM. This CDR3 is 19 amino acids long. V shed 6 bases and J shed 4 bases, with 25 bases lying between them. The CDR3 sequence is CASRPAGHLKTGGANVLTF. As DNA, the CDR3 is TGTGCCAGCAGACCCGCAGGCCACCTTAAAACAGGGGGGGCCAACGTCCTGACTTTC.

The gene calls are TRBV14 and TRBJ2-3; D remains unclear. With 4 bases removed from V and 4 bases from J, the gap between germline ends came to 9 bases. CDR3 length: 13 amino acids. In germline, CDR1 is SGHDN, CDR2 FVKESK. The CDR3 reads CASSPLGPDTQYF. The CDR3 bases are TGTGCCAGCAGCCCGCTCGGCCCAGATACGCAGTATTTT.

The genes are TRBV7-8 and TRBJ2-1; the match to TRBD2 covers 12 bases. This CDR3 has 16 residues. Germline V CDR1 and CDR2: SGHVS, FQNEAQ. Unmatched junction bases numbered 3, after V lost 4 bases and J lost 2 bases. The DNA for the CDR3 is TGTGCCAGCAGCTCCCGGACTAGCGGGACCTACAATGAGCAGTTCTTC. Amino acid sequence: CASSSRTSGTYNEQFF.

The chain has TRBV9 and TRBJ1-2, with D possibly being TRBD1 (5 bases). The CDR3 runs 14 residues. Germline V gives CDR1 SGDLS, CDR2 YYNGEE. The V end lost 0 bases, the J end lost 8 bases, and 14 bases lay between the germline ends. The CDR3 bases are TGTGCCAGCAGCGTAGCTTGGGGCTCGGGCGGCTACACCTTC. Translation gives CASSVAWGSGGYTF.

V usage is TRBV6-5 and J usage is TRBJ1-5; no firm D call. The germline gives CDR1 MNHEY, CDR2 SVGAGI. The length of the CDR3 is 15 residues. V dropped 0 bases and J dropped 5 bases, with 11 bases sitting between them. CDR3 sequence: CASSYSRLDDQPQHF. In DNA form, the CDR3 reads TGTGCCAGCAGTTACTCCAGGTTAGATGATCAGCCCCAGCATTTT.

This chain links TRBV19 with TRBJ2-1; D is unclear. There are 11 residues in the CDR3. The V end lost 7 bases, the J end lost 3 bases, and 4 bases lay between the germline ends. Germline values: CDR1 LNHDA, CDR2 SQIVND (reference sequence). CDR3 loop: CASMVYNEQFF. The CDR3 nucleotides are TGTGCCAGTATGGTCTACAATGAGCAGTTCTTC.

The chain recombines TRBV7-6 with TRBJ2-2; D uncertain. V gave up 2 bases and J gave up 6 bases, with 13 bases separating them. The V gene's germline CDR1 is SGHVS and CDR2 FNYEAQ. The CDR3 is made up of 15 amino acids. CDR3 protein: CASSLKVGSAGELFF. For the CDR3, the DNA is TGTGCCAGCAGCTTAAAAGTTGGAAGCGCCGGGGAGCTGTTTTTT.

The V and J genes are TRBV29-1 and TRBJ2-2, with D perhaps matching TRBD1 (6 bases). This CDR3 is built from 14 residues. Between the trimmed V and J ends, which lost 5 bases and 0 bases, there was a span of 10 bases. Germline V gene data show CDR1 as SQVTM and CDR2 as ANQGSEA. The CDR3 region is CSVPGVSNTGELFF. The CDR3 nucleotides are TGCAGCGTTCCAGGGGTCTCGAACACCGGGGAGCTGTTTTTT.

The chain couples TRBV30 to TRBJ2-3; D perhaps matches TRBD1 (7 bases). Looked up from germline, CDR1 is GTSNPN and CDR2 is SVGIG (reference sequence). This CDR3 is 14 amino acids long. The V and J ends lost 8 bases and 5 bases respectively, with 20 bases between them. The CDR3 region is CAGGIGGKVDTQYF. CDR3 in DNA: TGTGCCGGGGGGATAGGGGGCAAGGTAGATACGCAGTATTTT.

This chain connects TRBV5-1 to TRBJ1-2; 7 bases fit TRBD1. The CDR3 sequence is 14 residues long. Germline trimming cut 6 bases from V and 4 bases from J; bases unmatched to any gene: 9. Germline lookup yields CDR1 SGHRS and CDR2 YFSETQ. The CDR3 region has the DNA TGCGCCAGCAATCCGGGACAGTCTTTCTATGGCTACACCTTC. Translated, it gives CASNPGQSFYGYTF.

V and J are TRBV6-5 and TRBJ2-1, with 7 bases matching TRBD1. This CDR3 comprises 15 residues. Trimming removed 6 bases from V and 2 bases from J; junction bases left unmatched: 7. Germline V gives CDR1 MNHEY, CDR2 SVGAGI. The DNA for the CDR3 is TGTGCCAGCAGGAACTACAGGGGTGCCTACAATGAGCAGTTCTTC. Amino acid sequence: CASRNYRGAYNEQFF.

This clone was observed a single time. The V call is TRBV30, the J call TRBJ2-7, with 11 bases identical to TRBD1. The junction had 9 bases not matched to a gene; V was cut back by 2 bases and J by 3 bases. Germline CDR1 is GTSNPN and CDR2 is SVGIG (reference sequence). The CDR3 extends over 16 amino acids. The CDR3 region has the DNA TGTGCCTGGAGTCGGACAGGGGGCACCCTCAGCTACGAGCAGTACTTC. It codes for CAWSRTGGTLSYEQYF.

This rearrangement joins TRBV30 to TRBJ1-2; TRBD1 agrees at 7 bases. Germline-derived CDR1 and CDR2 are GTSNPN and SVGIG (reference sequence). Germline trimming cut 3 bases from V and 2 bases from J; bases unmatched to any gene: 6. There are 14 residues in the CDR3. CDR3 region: CAWSPTGKNYGYTF. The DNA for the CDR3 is TGTGCCTGGAGCCCGACAGGGAAGAACTATGGCTACACCTTC. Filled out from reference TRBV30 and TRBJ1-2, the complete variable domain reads SQTIHQWPATLVQPVGSPLSLECTVEGTSNPNLYWYRQAAGRGLQLLFYSVGIGQISSEVPQNLSASRPQDRQFILSSKKLLLSDSGFYLCAWSPTGKNYGYTFGSGTRLTVV.

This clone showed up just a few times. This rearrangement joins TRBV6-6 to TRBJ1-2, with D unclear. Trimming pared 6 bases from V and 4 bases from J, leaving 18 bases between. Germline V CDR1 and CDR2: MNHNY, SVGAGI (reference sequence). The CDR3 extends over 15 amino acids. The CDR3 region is CASSEYISSAYGYTF. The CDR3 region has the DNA TGTGCCAGCAGCGAATACATCTCGTCCGCCTATGGCTACACCTTC.